The present T cell receptor beta chain was sequenced within a study of cytomegalovirus exposure and HLA in healthy donors. Study conclusions and caveats: Per published reports, the classifier diagnosed cytomegalovirus status with high specificity and sensitivity. A few CMV-associated chains were confirmed in vitro to be specific for CMV antigens. Associated with cytomegalovirus, according to the listing, were 150 to 200 TCR beta chains.

Among the roughly 120 subjects of the validation cohort, separate from the roughly 700-subject first cohort, were the donors. Germline assignment: CDR1 SGDLS and CDR2 YYNGEE. Trimming shortened V by 4 bases and J by 2 bases, and 11 bases separated the two germline ends. This CDR3 comprises 14 residues. On this clone itself: Its matching antigen is unknown.

The protocol was immunoSEQ multiplex PCR, while the TCRdb copy is restricted to in-frame clones and leaves out a portion. The sample carries about 160,000 clones, roughly 84% recorded once. The V gene is TRBV9, the J gene TRBJ2-3; D not resolved. Source material: PBMCs. This clonotype was sampled from a man aged 25 to 40 in good health and CMV-seropositive. The CDR3 region has the DNA TGTGCCAGCAGCAGTGAGGTCGCCACAGATACGCAGTATTTT. This translates into CASSSEVATDTQYF. Filled out from reference TRBV9 and TRBJ2-3, the complete variable domain reads DSGVTQTPKHLITATGQRVTLRCSPRSGDLSVYWYQQSLDQGLQFLIQYYNGEERAKGNILERFSAQQFPDLHSELNLSSLELGDSALYFCASSSEVATDTQYFGPGTRLTVL.